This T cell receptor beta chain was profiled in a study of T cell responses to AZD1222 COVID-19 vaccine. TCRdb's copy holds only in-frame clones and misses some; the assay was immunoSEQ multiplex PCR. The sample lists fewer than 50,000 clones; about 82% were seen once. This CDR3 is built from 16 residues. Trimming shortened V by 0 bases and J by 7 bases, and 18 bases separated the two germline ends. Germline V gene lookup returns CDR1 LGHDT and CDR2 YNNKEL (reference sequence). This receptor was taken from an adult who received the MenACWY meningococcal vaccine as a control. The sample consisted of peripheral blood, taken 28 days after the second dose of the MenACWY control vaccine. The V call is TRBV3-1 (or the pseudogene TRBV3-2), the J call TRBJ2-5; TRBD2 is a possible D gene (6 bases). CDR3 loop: CASSQDSFASARTQYF. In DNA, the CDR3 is TGTGCCAGCAGCCAAGATAGTTTTGCTAGCGCACGGACCCAGTACTTC.